One sample yielded the 17 T cell receptor beta chains listed below, sequenced in a study of shared T cell receptors in the human thymus. Profiling relied on immunoSEQ multiplex PCR, and the TCRdb table lists in-frame clones only, not all of them. The sample lists hundreds of thousands of clones, around 87% occurring once. The same sample was also studied in work on human thymus T cells.

Sequencing was carried out using thymocytes. These receptors came from a boy younger than two with a congenital heart defect.

The chain employs TRBV14 and TRBJ1-4; 8 bases are a match to TRBD1. Germline CDR1 SGHDN, CDR2 FVKESK. The CDR3 spans 16 residues. With V trimmed by 1 base and J by 5 bases, 6 bases remained unmatched. The CDR3 DNA reads as TGTGCCAGCAGCCAAGCCCGGACAGGGAGAAATGAAAAACTGTTTTTT. It translates to CASSQARTGRNEKLFF.

This clone appeared a single time. This rearrangement joins TRBV9 to TRBJ2-3; 7 nucleotides match TRBD2. CDR1 SGDLS and CDR2 YYNGEE come from the germline V gene. With 0 bases clipped from V and 6 bases from J, the junction kept 4 bases outside the gene matches. The CDR3 runs to 14 residues. CDR3 sequence reads: CASSVGSRGDTQYF. The CDR3 nucleotides are TGTGCCAGCAGCGTAGGGTCGCGGGGGGATACGCAGTATTTT.

This clone was seen a few times. The chain combines TRBV28 with TRBJ1-3; 7 positions agree with TRBD1. This CDR3 contains 18 residues. After removal of 6 bases from V and 0 bases from J, the junction contained 14 bases not matched to a gene. CDR1 MDHEN and CDR2 SYDVKM come from the germline V gene. The CDR3 DNA is TGTGCCAGCAGCCCGAAAACAACAGGGGTGGACTCTGGAAACACCATATATTTT. This gives the protein CASSPKTTGVDSGNTIYF.

CDR3 sequence (DNA): TGTGCCAGCAGCTTCCCAGGGGGTCGGAATTCACCCCTCCACTTT. Translating it yields CASSFPGGRNSPLHF. The chain has TRBV5-6 and TRBJ1-6; TRBD1 aligns across 7 bases. CDR1 and CDR2 (germline): SGHDT, YYEEEE. The CDR3 loop spans 15 amino acids. V shed 2 bases and J 7 bases; nucleotides not matched to a gene: 6. Complete variable domain (other parts from reference TRBV5-6 and TRBJ1-6): DAGVTQSPTHLIKTRGQQVTLRCSPKSGHDTVSWYQQALGQGPQFIFQYYEEEERQRGNFPDRFSGHQFPNYSSELNVNALLLGDSALYLCASSFPGGRNSPLHFGNGTRLTVT.

The chain recombines TRBV7-9 with TRBJ2-5; TRBD2 agrees at 8 bases. This CDR3 has 17 amino acids. Looked up from germline, CDR1 is SEHNR and CDR2 is FQNEAQ (reference sequence). V shed 7 bases and J 0 bases; nucleotides not matched to a gene: 13. The CDR3 region is CASTLGREAGDQETQYF. CDR3 sequence (DNA): TGTGCCAGCACCCTAGGGAGGGAAGCGGGGGACCAAGAGACCCAGTACTTC.

The CDR3 region is CASSGQGRRYEQYF. CDR3 nucleotides: TGTGCCAGCAGTGGACAGGGAAGGAGGTACGAGCAGTACTTC. This rearrangement joins TRBV6-1 to TRBJ2-7; the match to TRBD1 covers 7 bases. Per the germline V gene, CDR1 is MNHNS and CDR2 is SASEGT. This CDR3 region has 14 residues. Trimming removed 4 bases from V and 4 bases from J; junction bases left unmatched: 7.

This clone has only a few counts. V and J are TRBV6-1 and TRBJ2-2; 7 positions agree with TRBD1. The CDR3 loop spans 14 amino acids. Looked up from germline, CDR1 is MNHNS and CDR2 is SASEGT. V lost 2 bases and J lost 8; bases outside the gene matches: 5. The CDR3 DNA reads as TGTGCCAGCAGTGAACCACAGGGGCAGGGGGAGCTGTTTTTT. Its translation is CASSEPQGQGELFF.

The genes are TRBV5-1 and TRBJ2-7; tentatively, D is TRBD1 (6 bases). The CDR3 totals 15 residues. Germline-derived CDR1 and CDR2 are SGHRS and YFSETQ. Trimming took off 0 bases at V and 6 bases at J, with 16 bases between the two ends. The CDR3 DNA reads as TGCGCCAGCAGCTTGGCCCGGGGACATACCCCCGAGCAGTACTTC. It is translated as CASSLARGHTPEQYF.

The chain employs TRBV14 and TRBJ1-2, with 7 bases lining up with TRBD1. The CDR3 covers 15 residues. Germline loops: CDR1 SGHDN, CDR2 FVKESK. V shed 1 base, J shed 3 bases, and the junction held 5 bases outside the gene matches. The CDR3 is CASSQAQGGHYGYTF. CDR3 nucleotides: TGTGCCAGCAGCCAAGCCCAGGGGGGTCACTATGGCTACACCTTC.

The chain is built from TRBV27 and TRBJ1-1; D gene uncertain. The CDR3 contains 13 residues. Trimming removed 8 bases at V and 0 bases at J, with 10 bases between. CDR1 and CDR2 (germline): MNHEY, SMNVEV (reference sequence). CDR3 region: CASSREVNTEAFF. DNA for the CDR3: TGTGCCAGCTCCCGGGAGGTGAACACTGAAGCTTTCTTT.

As to this clone: Its ends do not fully match the called genes, so a read error is possible. In the same sample, other DNA sequences code for this CDR3. The V call is TRBV6-1, the J call TRBJ1-6; possible D gene TRBD1, 6 bases. Germline V CDR1 and CDR2: MNHNS, SASEGT. The CDR3 extends over 14 amino acids. Here the CDR3 reads CASRSTGPNSPLHF. The CDR3 coding sequence is TGTGCCAGCAGATCGACAGGTCCTAATTCCCCCCTCCACTTT.

This chain connects TRBV2 to TRBJ1-1, with D unclear. Per germline, CDR1 SNHLY and CDR2 FYNNEI. The CDR3 loop spans 13 amino acids. Trimming shortened V by 6 bases and J by 10 bases, and 18 bases separated the two germline ends. CDR3 amino acids: CASSPWWPVGAFF. DNA of the CDR3: TGTGCCAGCAGCCCTTGGTGGCCCGTTGGAGCTTTCTTT.

The genes are TRBV11-2 and TRBJ1-1; 9 bases agree with TRBD1. With 5 bases clipped from V and 4 bases from J, the junction kept 8 bases outside the gene matches. This CDR3 contains 15 residues. CDR1 SGHAT and CDR2 FQNNGV come from the germline V gene. The CDR3 protein is CASSQTGQGLTEAFF. CDR3 sequence (DNA): TGTGCCAGCAGCCAGACGGGACAGGGACTCACTGAAGCTTTCTTT. The variable domain in full, with the rest retrieved from reference TRBV11-2 and TRBJ1-1, is EAGVAQSPRYKIIEKRQSVAFWCNPISGHATLYWYQQILGQGPKLLIQFQNNGVVDDSQLPKDRFSAERLKGVDSTLKIQPAKLEDSAVYLCASSQTGQGLTEAFFGQGTRLTVV.

This chain joins TRBV10-3 and TRBJ1-3; D gene uncertain. Germline-derived CDR1 and CDR2 are ENHRY and SYGVKD. The CDR3 extends over 16 amino acids. V was shortened by 2 bases and J by 0 bases, with 11 bases between the two germline ends. CDR3 loop: CAISESRVDSGNTIYF. As DNA, the CDR3 is TGTGCCATCAGTGAGAGTAGAGTAGACTCTGGAAACACCATATATTTT.

V and J are TRBV4-2 and TRBJ2-3; perhaps TRBD1 as D (6 bases). Trimming took off 2 bases at V and 5 bases at J, with 14 bases between the two ends. CDR1 is LGHNA, CDR2 YNFKEQ, per germline. The CDR3 covers 15 residues. In DNA form, the CDR3 reads TGTGCCAGCAGCCAACATGGACAGAAGAAAGATACGCAGTATTTT. Residues: CASSQHGQKKDTQYF.

The V call is TRBV2, the J call TRBJ2-7; 12 bases fit TRBD2. The CDR3 contains 17 residues. The germline V gene encodes CDR1 SNHLY and CDR2 FYNNEI. V lost 1 base and J lost 2; bases outside the gene matches: 6. CDR3 bases: TGTGCCAGCAGTGAAGGGACTAGCGGGGCTCCAACCTACGAGCAGTACTTC. Translated: CASSEGTSGAPTYEQYF.

The CDR3 sequence is CASSQTSGSSYEQYF. The CDR3 coding sequence is TGCGCCAGCAGCCAGACTAGCGGGAGCTCCTACGAGCAGTACTTC. This rearrangement joins TRBV4-3 to TRBJ2-7; 12 nucleotides match TRBD2. The CDR3 loop spans 15 amino acids. CDR1 is LGHNA and CDR2 is YSLEER in the germline V gene. Trimming took 3 bases from V and 0 from J; bases not matched to a gene: 0.